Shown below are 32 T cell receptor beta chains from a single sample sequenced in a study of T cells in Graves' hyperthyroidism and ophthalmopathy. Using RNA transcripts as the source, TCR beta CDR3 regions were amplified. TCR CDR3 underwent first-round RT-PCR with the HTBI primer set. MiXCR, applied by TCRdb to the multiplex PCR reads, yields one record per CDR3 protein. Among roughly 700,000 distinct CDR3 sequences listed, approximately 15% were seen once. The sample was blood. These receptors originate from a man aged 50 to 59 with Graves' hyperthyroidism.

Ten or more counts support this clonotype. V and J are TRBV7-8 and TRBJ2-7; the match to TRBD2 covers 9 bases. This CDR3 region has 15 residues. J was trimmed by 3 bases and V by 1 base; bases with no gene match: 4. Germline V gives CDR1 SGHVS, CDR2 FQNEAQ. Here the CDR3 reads CASSLEASGDYEQYF. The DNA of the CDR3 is TGTGCCAGCAGCTTAGAGGCTAGCGGGGACTACGAGCAGTACTTC.

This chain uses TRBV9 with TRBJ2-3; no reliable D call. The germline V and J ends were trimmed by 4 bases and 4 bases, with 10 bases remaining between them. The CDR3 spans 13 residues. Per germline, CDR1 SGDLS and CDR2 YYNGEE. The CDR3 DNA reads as TGTGCCAGCAGCCCACCCCCGGCAGATACGCAGTATTTT. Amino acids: CASSPPPADTQYF.

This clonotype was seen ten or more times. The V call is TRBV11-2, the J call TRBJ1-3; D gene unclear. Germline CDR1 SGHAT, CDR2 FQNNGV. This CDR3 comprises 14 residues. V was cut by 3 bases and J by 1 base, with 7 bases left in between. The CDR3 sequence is CASSFEGSGNTIYF. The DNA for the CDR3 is TGTGCCAGCAGCTTCGAAGGATCTGGAAACACCATATATTTT.

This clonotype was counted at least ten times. CDR3 protein: CASSLRQIYEQYF. DNA for the CDR3: TGTGCCAGCAGTTTACGACAAATCTACGAGCAGTACTTC. The V and J genes are TRBV28 and TRBJ2-7; D uncertain. This CDR3 comprises 13 residues. Per the germline V gene, CDR1 is MDHEN and CDR2 is SYDVKM. Trimming shortened V by 2 bases and J by 3 bases, and 8 bases separated the two germline ends.

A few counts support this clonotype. In DNA, the CDR3 is TGTGCCAGCAGCTCCCTAGCGGGAGATTCCTACAATGAGCAGTTCTTC. Its protein is CASSSLAGDSYNEQFF. The chain carries TRBV7-3 and TRBJ2-1; TRBD2 aligns across 10 bases. Germline loops: CDR1 SGHTA, CDR2 FQGTGA. CDR3 length equals 16 residues. The V segment lost 4 bases and the J segment 1 base; nucleotides outside the gene matches: 4.

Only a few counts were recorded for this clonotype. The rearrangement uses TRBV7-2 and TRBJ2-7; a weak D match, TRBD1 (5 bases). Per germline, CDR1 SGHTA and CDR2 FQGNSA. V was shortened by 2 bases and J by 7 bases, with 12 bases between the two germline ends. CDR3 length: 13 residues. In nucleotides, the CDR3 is TGTGCCAGCAGCTTAATGGTTAGGGGTGAGCAGTACTTC. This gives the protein CASSLMVRGEQYF.

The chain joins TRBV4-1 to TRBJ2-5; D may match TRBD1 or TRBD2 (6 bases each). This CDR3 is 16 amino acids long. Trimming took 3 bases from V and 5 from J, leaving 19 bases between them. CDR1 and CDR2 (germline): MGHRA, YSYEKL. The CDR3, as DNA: TGCGCCAGCAGCCACCGTGGGGGGCCGGGGGAGGAGACCCAGTACTTC. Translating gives CASSHRGGPGEETQYF.

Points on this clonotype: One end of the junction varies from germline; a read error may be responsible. The CDR3 reads CASRSGPPETHYF. The CDR3 DNA reads TGTGCGAGCAGATCCGGGCCGCCAGAGACCCACTACTTC. The gene calls are TRBV3-1 and TRBJ2-5, with D unclear. The length of the CDR3 is 13 residues. In germline, CDR1 is LGHDT, CDR2 YNNKEL (reference sequence).

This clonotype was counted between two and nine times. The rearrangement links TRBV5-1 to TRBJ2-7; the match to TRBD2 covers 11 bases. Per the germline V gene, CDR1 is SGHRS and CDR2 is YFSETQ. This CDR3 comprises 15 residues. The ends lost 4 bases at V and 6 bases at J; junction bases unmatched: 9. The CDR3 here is CASSPRLAGPLEQYF. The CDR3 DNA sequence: TGCGCCAGCAGCCCCCGACTAGCGGGACCCCTCGAGCAGTACTTC. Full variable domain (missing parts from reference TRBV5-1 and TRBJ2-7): KAGVTQTPRYLIKTRGQQVTLSCSPISGHRSVSWYQQTPGQGLQFLFEYFSETQRNKGNFPGRFSGRQFSNSRSEMNVSTLELGDSALYLCASSPRLAGPLEQYFGPGTRLTVT.

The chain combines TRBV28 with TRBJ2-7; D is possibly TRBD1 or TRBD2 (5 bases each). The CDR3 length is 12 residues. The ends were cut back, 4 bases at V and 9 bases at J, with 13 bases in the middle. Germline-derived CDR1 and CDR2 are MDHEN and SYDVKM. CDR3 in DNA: TGTGCCAGCAGTTCCGGGACCCAGAGGCAGTACTTC. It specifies CASSSGTQRQYF. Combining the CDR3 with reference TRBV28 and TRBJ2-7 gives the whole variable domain DVKVTQSSRYLVKRTGEKVFLECVQDMDHENMFWYRQDPGLGLRLIYFSYDVKMKEKGDIPEGYSVSREKKERFSLILESASTNQTSMYLCASSSGTQRQYFGPGTRLTVT.

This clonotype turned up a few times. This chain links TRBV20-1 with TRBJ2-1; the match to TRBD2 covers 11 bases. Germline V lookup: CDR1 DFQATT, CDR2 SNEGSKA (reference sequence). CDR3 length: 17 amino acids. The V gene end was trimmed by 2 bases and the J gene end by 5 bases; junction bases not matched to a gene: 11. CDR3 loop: CSARIFLLAGGHNEQFF. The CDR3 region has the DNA TGCAGTGCTAGAATTTTTCTGCTAGCGGGAGGTCACAATGAGCAGTTCTTC.

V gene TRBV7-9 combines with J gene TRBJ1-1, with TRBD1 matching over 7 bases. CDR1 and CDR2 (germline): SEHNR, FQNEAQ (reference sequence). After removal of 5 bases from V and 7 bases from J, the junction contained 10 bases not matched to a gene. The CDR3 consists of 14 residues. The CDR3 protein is CASSPWRGRVEAFF. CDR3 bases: TGTGCCAGCAGCCCCTGGAGGGGGCGTGTTGAAGCTTTCTTT.

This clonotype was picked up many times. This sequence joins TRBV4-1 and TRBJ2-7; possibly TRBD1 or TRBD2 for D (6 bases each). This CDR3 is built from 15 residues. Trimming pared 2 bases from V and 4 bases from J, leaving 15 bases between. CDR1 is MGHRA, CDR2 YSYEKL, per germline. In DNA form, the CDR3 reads TGCGCCAGCAGCCAACAGGGGACTGCGAGTTACGAGCAGTACTTC. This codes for CASSQQGTASYEQYF.

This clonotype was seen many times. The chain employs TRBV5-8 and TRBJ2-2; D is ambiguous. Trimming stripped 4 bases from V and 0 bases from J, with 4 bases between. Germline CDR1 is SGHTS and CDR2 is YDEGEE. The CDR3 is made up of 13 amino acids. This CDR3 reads CASSAANTGELFF. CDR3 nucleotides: TGTGCCAGCAGCGCGGCGAACACCGGGGAGCTGTTTTTT.

This CDR3 reads CASSLAVGTSGKETQYF. The CDR3, as DNA: TGTGCCAGCAGTTTAGCGGTAGGGACTAGCGGAAAAGAGACCCAGTACTTC. The chain couples TRBV12-3 or TRBV12-4 to TRBJ2-5; 11 positions agree with TRBD2. The CDR3 totals 17 residues. The J segment lost 3 bases and the V segment lost 0 bases, leaving 6 bases of the junction unmatched.

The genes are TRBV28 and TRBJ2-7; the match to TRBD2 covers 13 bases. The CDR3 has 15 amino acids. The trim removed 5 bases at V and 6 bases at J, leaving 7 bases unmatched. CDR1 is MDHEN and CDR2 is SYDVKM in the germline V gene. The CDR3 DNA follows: TGTGCCAGCAGTATCGGACTAGCGGGAGCGGGCGAGCAGTACTTC. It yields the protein CASSIGLAGAGEQYF.

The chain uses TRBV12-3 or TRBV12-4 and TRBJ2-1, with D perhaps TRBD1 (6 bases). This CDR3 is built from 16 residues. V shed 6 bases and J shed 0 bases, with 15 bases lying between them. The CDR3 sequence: CASRHPRGGSYNEQFF. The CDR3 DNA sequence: TGTGCCAGCAGACACCCCCGAGGGGGCTCCTACAATGAGCAGTTCTTC.

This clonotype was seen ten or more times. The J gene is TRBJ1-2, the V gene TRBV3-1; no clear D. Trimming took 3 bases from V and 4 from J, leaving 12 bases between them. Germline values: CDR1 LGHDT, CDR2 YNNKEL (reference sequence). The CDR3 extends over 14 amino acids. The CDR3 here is CASSHQTISYGYTF. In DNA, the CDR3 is TGTGCCAGCAGCCACCAAACGATCAGCTATGGCTACACCTTC.

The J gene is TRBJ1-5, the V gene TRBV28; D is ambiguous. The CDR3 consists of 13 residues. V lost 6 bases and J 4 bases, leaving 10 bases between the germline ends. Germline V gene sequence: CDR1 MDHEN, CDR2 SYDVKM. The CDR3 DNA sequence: TGTGCCAGCAGCCCGACTTGGAATCAGCCCCAGCATTTT. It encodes CASSPTWNQPQHF.

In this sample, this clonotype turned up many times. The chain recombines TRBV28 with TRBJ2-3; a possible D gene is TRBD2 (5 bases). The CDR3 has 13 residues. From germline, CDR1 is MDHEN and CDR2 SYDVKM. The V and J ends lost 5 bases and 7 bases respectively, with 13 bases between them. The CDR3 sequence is CASSVTADYTQYF. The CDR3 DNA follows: TGTGCCAGCAGTGTAACAGCGGACTATACGCAGTATTTT.

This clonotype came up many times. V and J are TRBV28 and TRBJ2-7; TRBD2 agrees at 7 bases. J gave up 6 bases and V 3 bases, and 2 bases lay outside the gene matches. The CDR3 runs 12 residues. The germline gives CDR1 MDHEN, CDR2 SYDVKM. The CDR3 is CASSLGGFEQYF. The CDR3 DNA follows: TGTGCCAGCAGTTTGGGGGGGTTCGAGCAGTACTTC.

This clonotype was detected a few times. The CDR3 is CASSQVGAYEQYF. CDR3 bases: TGCGCCAGCAGCCAAGTCGGGGCCTACGAGCAGTACTTC. The chain links TRBV4-1 to TRBJ2-7, with a possible D match to TRBD2 (5 bases). The CDR3 has 13 amino acids. Germline lookup yields CDR1 MGHRA and CDR2 YSYEKL. V lost 1 base and J lost 2, with 6 bases in between.

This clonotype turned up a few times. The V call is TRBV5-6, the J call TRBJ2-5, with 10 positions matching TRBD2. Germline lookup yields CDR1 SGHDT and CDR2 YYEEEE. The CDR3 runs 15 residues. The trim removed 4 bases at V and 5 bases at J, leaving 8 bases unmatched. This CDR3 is CASSAIAGGGETQYF. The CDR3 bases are TGTGCCAGCAGCGCTATAGCGGGAGGAGGGGAGACCCAGTACTTC.

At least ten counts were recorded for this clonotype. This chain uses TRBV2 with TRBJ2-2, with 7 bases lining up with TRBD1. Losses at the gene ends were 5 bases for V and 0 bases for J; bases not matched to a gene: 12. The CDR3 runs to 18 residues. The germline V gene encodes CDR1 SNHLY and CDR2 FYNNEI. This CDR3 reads CASSLLPRQGANTGELFF. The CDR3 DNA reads TGTGCCAGCAGTTTACTACCAAGACAGGGAGCGAACACCGGGGAGCTGTTTTTT.

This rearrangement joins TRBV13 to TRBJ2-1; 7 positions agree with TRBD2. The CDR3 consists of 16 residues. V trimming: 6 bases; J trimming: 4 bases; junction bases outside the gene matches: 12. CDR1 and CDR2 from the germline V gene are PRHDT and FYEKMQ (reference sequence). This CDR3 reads CASRFNRPSGYNEQFF. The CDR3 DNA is TGTGCCAGCAGATTTAATAGGCCTAGCGGATACAATGAGCAGTTCTTC.

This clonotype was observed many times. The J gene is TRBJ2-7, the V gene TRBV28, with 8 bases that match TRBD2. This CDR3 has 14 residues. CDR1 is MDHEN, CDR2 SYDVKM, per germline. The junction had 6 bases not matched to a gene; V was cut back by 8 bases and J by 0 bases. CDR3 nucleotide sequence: TGTGCCAGCGGACTAGCTGGACTCTCCTACGAGCAGTACTTC. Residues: CASGLAGLSYEQYF. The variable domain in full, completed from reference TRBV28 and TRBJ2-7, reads DVKVTQSSRYLVKRTGEKVFLECVQDMDHENMFWYRQDPGLGLRLIYFSYDVKMKEKGDIPEGYSVSREKKERFSLILESASTNQTSMYLCASGLAGLSYEQYFGPGTRLTVT.

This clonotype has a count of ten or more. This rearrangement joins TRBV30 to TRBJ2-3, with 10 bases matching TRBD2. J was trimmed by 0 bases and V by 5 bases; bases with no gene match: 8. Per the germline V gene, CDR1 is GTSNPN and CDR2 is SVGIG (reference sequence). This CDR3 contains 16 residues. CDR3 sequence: CAWEKGTSESTDTQYF. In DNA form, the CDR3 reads TGTGCCTGGGAGAAAGGGACTAGCGAGAGCACAGATACGCAGTATTTT.

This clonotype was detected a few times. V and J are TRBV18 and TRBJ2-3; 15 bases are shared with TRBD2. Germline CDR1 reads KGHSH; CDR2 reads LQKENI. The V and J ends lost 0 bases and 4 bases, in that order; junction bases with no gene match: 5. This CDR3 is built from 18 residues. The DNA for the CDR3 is TGTGCCAGCTCACCACCGGGACTAGCGGGAGGAGGTGCAGATACGCAGTATTTT. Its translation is CASSPPGLAGGGADTQYF. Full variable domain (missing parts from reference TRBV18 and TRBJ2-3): NAGVMQNPRHLVRRRGQEARLRCSPMKGHSHVYWYRQLPEEGLKFMVYLQKENIIDESGMPKERFSAEFPKEGPSILRIQQVVRGDSAAYFCASSPPGLAGGGADTQYFGPGTRLTVL.

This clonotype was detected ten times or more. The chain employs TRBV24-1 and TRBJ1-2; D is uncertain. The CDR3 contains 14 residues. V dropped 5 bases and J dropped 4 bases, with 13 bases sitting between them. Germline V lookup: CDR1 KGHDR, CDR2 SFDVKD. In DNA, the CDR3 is TGTGCCACCAGTGGGCCTCAACTTCGCTATGGCTACACCTTC. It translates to CATSGPQLRYGYTF.

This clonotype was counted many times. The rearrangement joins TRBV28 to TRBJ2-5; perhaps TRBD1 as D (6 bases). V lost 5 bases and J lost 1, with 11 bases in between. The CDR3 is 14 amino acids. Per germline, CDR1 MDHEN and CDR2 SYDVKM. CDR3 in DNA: TGTGCCAGCAGTATACAGGGTTTCCAAGAGACCCAGTACTTC. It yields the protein CASSIQGFQETQYF.

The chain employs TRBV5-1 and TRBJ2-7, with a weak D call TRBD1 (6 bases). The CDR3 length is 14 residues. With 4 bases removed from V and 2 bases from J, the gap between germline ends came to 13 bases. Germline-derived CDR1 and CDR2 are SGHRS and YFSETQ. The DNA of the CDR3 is TGCGCCAGCAGCCGATGGACAGAAACCTACGAGCAGTACTTC. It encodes CASSRWTETYEQYF.

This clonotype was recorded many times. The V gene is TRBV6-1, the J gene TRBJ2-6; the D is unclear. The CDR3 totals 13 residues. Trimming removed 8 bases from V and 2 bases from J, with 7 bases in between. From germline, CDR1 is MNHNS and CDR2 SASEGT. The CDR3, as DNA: TGTGCCAGCCACAGCCCTGGGGCCAACGTCCTGACTTTC. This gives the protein CASHSPGANVLTF.